These 6 T cell receptor beta chains share one sample of origin, sequenced in a study of cytomegalovirus exposure and HLA in healthy donors. Researchers ran the PCR with 60 Vbeta and 13 Jbeta primers. The assay was immunoSEQ multiplex PCR, and TCRdb's table has in-frame clones only and misses some. The data contain approximately 140,000 clones, roughly 80% of them singletons. The sequencing input was PBMCs. All receptors come from a woman aged 55-75 years in good health and CMV-seronegative.

The chain carries TRBV28 and TRBJ1-2, with TRBD1 matching over 9 bases. This CDR3 has 14 amino acids. CDR1 is MDHEN and CDR2 is SYDVKM in the germline V gene. V was pared by 4 bases and J by 7 bases, with 7 bases of the junction left unmatched. The CDR3 DNA reads TGTGCCAGCAGTTCGACAGGGGGAAGGGGTGGCTACACCTTC. It is translated as CASSSTGGRGGYTF.

There are a few counts of this clone. The chain combines TRBV27 with TRBJ2-7; 8 positions match TRBD2. This CDR3 contains 14 residues. CDR1 is MNHEY, CDR2 SMNVEV, per germline (reference sequence). V lost 7 bases and J lost 7; bases outside the gene matches: 12. CDR3 coding DNA: TGTGCCAGCACCCTTAGCGGGAAAAAGGGAGAGCAGTACTTC. Protein sequence: CASTLSGKKGEQYF.

The genes are TRBV5-5 and TRBJ2-3; 8 bases are shared with TRBD2. CDR1 and CDR2 (germline): SGHKS, YYEKEE (reference sequence). V was pared by 4 bases and J by 5 bases, with 9 bases of the junction left unmatched. The CDR3 has 15 amino acids. CDR3: CASSPGLVSGDTQYF. Written as DNA, the CDR3 is TGTGCCAGCAGCCCGGGACTAGTATCTGGAGATACGCAGTATTTT.

CDR3 sequence: CASSPGQGRFSVGYTF. The CDR3 bases are TGTGCCAGCTCACCTGGACAGGGGAGATTTTCGGTTGGCTACACCTTC. The rearrangement links TRBV18 to TRBJ1-2; TRBD1 matches 9 bases. The CDR3 is made up of 16 amino acids. The ends lost 3 bases at V and 7 bases at J; junction bases unmatched: 12. From germline, CDR1 is KGHSH and CDR2 LQKENI.

V is TRBV7-8 and J is TRBJ1-4; 9 bases match TRBD1. The V and J ends lost 5 bases and 7 bases, in that order; junction bases with no gene match: 20. The CDR3 totals 19 residues. The germline gives CDR1 SGHVS, CDR2 FQNEAQ. CDR3 residues: CASSGLLPGQGRVGEKLFF. The CDR3 region has the DNA TGTGCCAGCAGCGGCTTACTCCCGGGACAGGGCAGGGTTGGTGAAAAACTGTTTTTT.

The chain links TRBV19 to TRBJ2-1; TRBD1 aligns across 11 bases. The CDR3 is 15 residues long. V dropped 6 bases and J dropped 7; count of bases not matched to a gene: 8. CDR1 and CDR2 from the germline V gene are LNHDA and SQIVND (reference sequence). The CDR3 nucleotides read TGTGCCAGTAGCCCGGGGACAGGGGGTGTGAATGAGCAGTTCTTC. Protein product: CASSPGTGGVNEQFF.